This TCR beta chain is from a study of T cell responses to AZD1222 COVID-19 vaccine. The study's findings and limits: An increase in Spike-specific TCR breadth and depth was observed after two AZD1222 doses. Baseline antibody screening turned up just six seropositive AZD1222 recipients.

Generated by immunoSEQ multiplex PCR, the TCRdb table keeps only in-frame clones and is missing some. This repertoire shows tens of thousands of clones, over 60% found once; its top ten account for about 3.5%. The germline CDR1 and CDR2 sequences are MNHEY and SVGEGT. The CDR3 is 13 residues long. Trimming cost V 3 bases and J 5 bases, with 10 bases left between them. In this sample, this clone turned up a few times. Antigen: not known. The rearrangement uses TRBV6-2 or TRBV6-3 and TRBJ2-5, with a weak D call TRBD1 (6 bases). The clonotype was recovered from an adult who received the AZD1222 COVID-19 vaccine. Specimen: peripheral blood, collected 28 days after the second AZD1222 dose. CDR3 DNA sequence: TGTGCCAGCAGTTATTATAGGGGGGAGACCCAGTACTTC. Its protein product is CASSYYRGETQYF.